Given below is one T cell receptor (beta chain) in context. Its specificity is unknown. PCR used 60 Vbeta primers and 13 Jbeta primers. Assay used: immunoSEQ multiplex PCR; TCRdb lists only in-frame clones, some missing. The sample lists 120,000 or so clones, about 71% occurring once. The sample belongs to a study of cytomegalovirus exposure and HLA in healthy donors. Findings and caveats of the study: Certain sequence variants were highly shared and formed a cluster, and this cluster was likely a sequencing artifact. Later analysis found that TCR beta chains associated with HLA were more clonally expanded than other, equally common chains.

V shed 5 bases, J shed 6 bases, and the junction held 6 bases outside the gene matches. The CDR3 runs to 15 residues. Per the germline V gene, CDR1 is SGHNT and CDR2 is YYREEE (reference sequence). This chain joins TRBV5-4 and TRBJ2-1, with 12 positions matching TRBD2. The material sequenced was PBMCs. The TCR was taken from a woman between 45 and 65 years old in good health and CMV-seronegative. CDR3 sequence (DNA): TGTGCCAGCAGGCCGACTAGCGGGGGTCCCAATGAGCAGTTCTTC. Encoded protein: CASRPTSGGPNEQFF.